The 22 T cell receptor beta chains in this list originate from one sample, sequenced in a study of cytomegalovirus exposure and HLA in healthy donors. The PCR used 60 Vbeta and 13 Jbeta primers. The method was immunoSEQ multiplex PCR; TCRdb's version includes in-frame clones alone and lacks a portion of them. Of 160,000 or so clones in the sample, under 85% were seen once. Sample: PBMCs. These TCRs come from a man aged 50 to 59 in good health and CMV-seropositive.

The chain combines TRBV7-9 with TRBJ1-1, with no clear D. The V end was cut by 4 bases, the J end by 0 bases, with 12 bases between. CDR3 length equals 15 residues. Germline CDR1 is SEHNR and CDR2 is FQNEAQ (reference sequence). This CDR3 is CASSSGLSMNTEAFF. Here the CDR3 DNA reads TGTGCCAGCAGCTCCGGACTGAGCATGAACACTGAAGCTTTCTTT.

This sequence joins TRBV9 and TRBJ2-5, with TRBD1 identical over 7 bases. Losses at the gene ends were 3 bases for V and 4 bases for J; bases not matched to a gene: 3. Germline CDR1 and CDR2: SGDLS and YYNGEE. The CDR3 sequence is 13 residues long. The DNA of the CDR3 is TGTGCCAGCAGCGCCAGACAGGGAGAGACCCAGTACTTC. Its protein product is CASSARQGETQYF.

The chain joins TRBV19 to TRBJ1-2, with 8 positions matching TRBD1. Per the germline V gene, CDR1 is LNHDA and CDR2 is SQIVND (reference sequence). This CDR3 spans 13 amino acids. J lost 8 bases, V lost 9 bases, and 11 bases had no gene match. The CDR3 DNA reads TGTGCCAGCTTCTCCAGGGGGCGCGAAGGCTACACCTTC. Amino acid sequence: CASFSRGREGYTF. Together with reference TRBV19 and TRBJ1-2, the CDR3 gives the full variable domain: DGGITQSPKYLFRKEGQNVTLSCEQNLNHDAMYWYRQDPGQGLRLIYYSQIVNDFQKGDIAEGYSVSREKKESFPLTVTSAQKNPTAFYLCASFSRGREGYTFGSGTRLTVV.

V is TRBV2 and J is TRBJ1-5; no reliable D call. The CDR3 sequence is 13 residues long. V was trimmed by 4 bases and J by 7 bases, leaving 11 bases between them. Germline V gene data show CDR1 as SNHLY and CDR2 as FYNNEI. Here the CDR3 DNA reads TGTGCCAGCAGTGGAGGTGGAAGGCAGCCCCAGCATTTT. Translation: CASSGGGRQPQHF.

In its sample, this clone was seen once. This chain uses TRBV29-1 with TRBJ1-1; D gene uncertain. Germline lookup yields CDR1 SQVTM and CDR2 ANQGSEA. The V and J ends lost 7 bases and 8 bases respectively, with 14 bases between them. CDR3 size: 11 residues. CDR3 nucleotide sequence: TGCAGCGCCGGAGTAGCCCGCGAAGCTTTCTTT. Translating gives CSAGVAREAFF.

CDR3 bases: TGTGCCAGCAGCGCAGGTATCAATCAGCCCCAGCATTTT. This codes for CASSAGINQPQHF. This chain links TRBV9 with TRBJ1-5; no clear D gene. The length of the CDR3 is 13 residues. Germline assignment: CDR1 SGDLS and CDR2 YYNGEE. With 3 bases removed from V and 3 bases from J, the gap between germline ends came to 7 bases.

This clone was seen only a few times. The rearrangement links TRBV19 to TRBJ1-4; D is perhaps TRBD1 (6 bases). The germline V gene encodes CDR1 LNHDA and CDR2 SQIVND (reference sequence). The length of the CDR3 is 16 residues. V was shortened by 5 bases and J by 0 bases, with 13 bases between the two germline ends. The chain's CDR3 is CASSPYGTTTNEKLFF. CDR3 DNA sequence: TGTGCCAGTAGTCCTTACGGGACAACAACTAATGAAAAACTGTTTTTT.

The CDR3 here is CASSTGQGSYEQYF. The DNA for the CDR3 is TGTGCCAGCAGTACGGGACAGGGCTCCTACGAGCAGTACTTC. The rearrangement links TRBV2 to TRBJ2-7, with TRBD1 identical over 9 bases. V gave up 5 bases and J gave up 0 bases; unmatched junction bases: 2. Germline V gene lookup returns CDR1 SNHLY and CDR2 FYNNEI. The CDR3 totals 14 residues.

This chain uses TRBV28 with TRBJ1-6; 7 bases align to TRBD1. Trimming took 5 bases from V and 7 from J; bases not matched to a gene: 8. Germline V CDR1 and CDR2: MDHEN, SYDVKM. The CDR3 extends over 15 amino acids. CDR3 in amino acids: CASSPGTARNSPLHF. Here the CDR3 DNA reads TGTGCCAGCAGTCCGGGGACAGCTAGGAATTCACCCCTCCACTTT.

This chain joins TRBV28 and TRBJ2-7, with 9 bases identical to TRBD1. The trim removed 5 bases at V and 0 bases at J, leaving 8 bases unmatched. CDR3 length: 16 residues. Germline CDR1 MDHEN, CDR2 SYDVKM. CDR3 nucleotide sequence: TGTGCCAGCAGTCCCCCCGACAGGGGGGTCTCCTACGAGCAGTACTTC. Amino acids: CASSPPDRGVSYEQYF.

The gene calls are TRBV7-9 and TRBJ1-2; 9 bases fit TRBD1. There are 14 residues in the CDR3. The trim removed 1 base at V and 7 bases at J, leaving 4 bases unmatched. CDR1 is SEHNR, CDR2 FQNEAQ, per germline (reference sequence). CDR3 in DNA: TGTGCCAGCAGCTTAGGAGGGGACAGGGCTGGCTACACCTTC. This sequence encodes CASSLGGDRAGYTF.

The chain links TRBV6-1 to TRBJ1-3, with TRBD1 matching 8 bases. The CDR3 is made up of 15 amino acids. Germline-derived CDR1 and CDR2 are MNHNS and SASEGT. Trimming at V came to 2 bases and at J to 7 bases, leaving 7 bases not matched to a gene. The CDR3 reads CASSEQQGVANTIYF. In DNA form, the CDR3 reads TGTGCCAGCAGTGAACAACAGGGGGTGGCGAACACCATATATTTT.

The chain employs TRBV10-1 and TRBJ2-7; D perhaps matches TRBD2 (6 bases). The CDR3 loop spans 14 amino acids. V was pared by 3 bases and J by 2 bases, with 11 bases between. Germline assignment: CDR1 WNHNN and CDR2 SYGVQD (reference sequence). The CDR3 loop is CASSEGRGAYEQYF. The CDR3 nucleotides are TGCGCCAGCAGTGAAGGGCGGGGAGCCTACGAGCAGTACTTC.

The genes are TRBV7-2 and TRBJ2-1, with TRBD2 identical over 10 bases. Germline CDR1 reads SGHTA; CDR2 reads FQGNSA. The CDR3 covers 16 residues. V gave up 6 bases and J gave up 3 bases; unmatched junction bases: 8. Written as DNA, the CDR3 is TGTGCCAGCAGGACTGCTAGCGGGAGAATCTACAATGAGCAGTTCTTC. Its protein product is CASRTASGRIYNEQFF.

As concerns this clone: In the same sample, other DNA sequences code for this CDR3. The chain recombines TRBV5-1 with TRBJ2-4, with a possible D match to TRBD1 (7 bases). Germline assignment: CDR1 SGHRS and CDR2 YFSETQ. The V end was cut by 0 bases, the J end by 9 bases, with 10 bases between. CDR3 size: 13 residues. Here the CDR3 reads CASSLGQGGIQYF. Here the CDR3 DNA reads TGCGCCAGCAGCTTGGGGCAGGGGGGCATTCAGTACTTC.

V and J are TRBV7-3 and TRBJ2-1, with 16 bases matching TRBD2. The CDR3 runs to 16 residues. Losses at the gene ends were 0 bases for V and 10 bases for J; bases not matched to a gene: 3. Germline V gene data show CDR1 as SGHTA and CDR2 as FQGTGA. The CDR3 spells CASSLTGLAGGGEQFF. Written as DNA, the CDR3 is TGTGCCAGCAGCTTAACGGGACTAGCGGGAGGGGGGGAGCAGTTCTTC.

This chain links TRBV5-1 with TRBJ2-2; D not resolved. This CDR3 is 15 amino acids long. The germline V and J ends were trimmed by 0 bases and 5 bases, with 11 bases remaining between them. Germline V gene lookup returns CDR1 SGHRS and CDR2 YFSETQ. Written as DNA, the CDR3 is TGCGCCAGCAGCTTGGACGGTCTATGGACCGGGGAGCTGTTTTTT. Its protein is CASSLDGLWTGELFF.

The chain couples TRBV9 to TRBJ1-1; TRBD1 might be the D (5 bases). The germline gives CDR1 SGDLS, CDR2 YYNGEE. This CDR3 is 14 amino acids long. V was pared by 0 bases and J by 4 bases, with 10 bases between. This CDR3 reads CASSVDSGFTEAFF. In DNA form, the CDR3 reads TGTGCCAGCAGCGTAGACTCAGGGTTCACTGAAGCTTTCTTT.

The gene calls are TRBV10-1 and TRBJ2-7; tentatively, D is TRBD2 (5 bases). The CDR3 has 14 residues. The germline CDR1 and CDR2 sequences are WNHNN and SYGVQD (reference sequence). V dropped 5 bases and J dropped 5 bases, with 16 bases sitting between them. The CDR3 region has the DNA TGCGCCAGCAGTCGGCTAGCTGTTTTCGACGAGCAGTACTTC. The encoded protein is CASSRLAVFDEQYF.

The rearrangement links TRBV6-1 to TRBJ2-3, with unresolved D. Germline V gene lookup returns CDR1 MNHNS and CDR2 SASEGT. Trimming took off 8 bases at V and 6 bases at J, with 12 bases between the two ends. The CDR3 contains 12 residues. CDR3 in amino acids: CASHFPADTQYF. DNA for the CDR3: TGTGCCAGCCACTTTCCCGCGGATACGCAGTATTTT.

The rearrangement links TRBV7-9 to TRBJ2-7, with 9 bases that match TRBD1. The V gene's germline CDR1 is SEHNR and CDR2 FQNEAQ (reference sequence). CDR3 size: 14 residues. With V trimmed by 6 bases and J by 0 bases, 3 bases remained unmatched. CDR3 residues: CASRPGQGSYEQYF. CDR3 nucleotides: TGTGCCAGCAGACCGGGACAGGGCTCCTACGAGCAGTACTTC.

The chain couples TRBV27 to TRBJ1-4; D is uncertain. Germline V lookup: CDR1 MNHEY, CDR2 SMNVEV (reference sequence). The CDR3 is 14 amino acids. V shed 5 bases and J shed 6 bases, with 13 bases lying between them. CDR3 region: CASSKTGQYEKLFF. The CDR3 DNA sequence: TGTGCCAGCAGTAAGACGGGTCAATATGAAAAACTGTTTTTT.